This paragraph covers one T cell receptor beta chain sequence. V was clipped by 4 bases and J by 5 bases, with 5 bases between them. The V gene's germline CDR1 is SQVTM and CDR2 ANQGSEA. This CDR3 region has 10 residues. The data originate from a study of blood T cell repertoires in COVID-19. The wider study: Sites across the United States, Italy and Spain contributed samples from acute and convalescent COVID-19.

Adults between about 18 and 89 years of age took part from 20 to 25 US areas. TCRdb's table, derived via immunoSEQ multiplex PCR, lists solely in-frame clones and lacks some. The sample lists about 240,000 clones, approximately 84% seen once, with 3% to 4% in the top ten. Sequencing input: PBMCs or T cells enriched from blood (not recorded which). The V call is TRBV29-1, the J call TRBJ1-1, with no clear D. The source of this sequence is a woman aged 40-49 years with acute COVID-19. In nucleotides, the CDR3 is TGCAGCGTTGGGAGTACTGAAGCTTTCTTT. Its protein is CSVGSTEAFF.